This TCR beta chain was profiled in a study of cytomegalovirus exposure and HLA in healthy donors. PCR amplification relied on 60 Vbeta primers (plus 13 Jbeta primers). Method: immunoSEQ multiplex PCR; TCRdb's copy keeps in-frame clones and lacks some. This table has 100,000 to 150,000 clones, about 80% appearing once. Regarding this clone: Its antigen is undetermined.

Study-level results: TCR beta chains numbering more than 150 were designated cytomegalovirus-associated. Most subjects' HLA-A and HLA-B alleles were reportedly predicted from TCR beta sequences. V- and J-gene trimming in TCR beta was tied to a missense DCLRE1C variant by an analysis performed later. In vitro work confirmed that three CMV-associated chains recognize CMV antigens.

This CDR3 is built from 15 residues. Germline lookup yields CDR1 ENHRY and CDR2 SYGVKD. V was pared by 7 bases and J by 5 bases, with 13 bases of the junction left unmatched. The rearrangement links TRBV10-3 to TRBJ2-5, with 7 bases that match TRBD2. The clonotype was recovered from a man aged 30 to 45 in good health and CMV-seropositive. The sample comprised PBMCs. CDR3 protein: CAITRGAGPVETQYF. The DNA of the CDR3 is TGTGCCATCACACGAGGAGCGGGGCCGGTCGAGACCCAGTACTTC.